This T cell receptor (beta chain) was retrieved from a study of control samples from healthy donors and cancer patients. This CDR3 has 17 residues. V dropped 1 base and J dropped 3 bases, with 16 bases sitting between them. Germline V gene data show CDR1 as LGHDT and CDR2 as YNNKEL (reference sequence). Sequenced by immunoSEQ multiplex PCR; TCRdb stores in-frame clones only, minus some. The table shows 50,000 or so clones, with approximately 95% occurring only once. Sequenced input: blood. The gene calls are TRBV3-1 (or the pseudogene TRBV3-2) and TRBJ1-3, with D perhaps TRBD1 (6 bases). This receptor was obtained from a woman younger than 30 in good health. CDR3 loop: CASSQARNRVGGNTIYF. The CDR3 nucleotides are TGTGCCAGCAGCCAAGCTAGAAACAGGGTTGGTGGAAACACCATATATTTT.